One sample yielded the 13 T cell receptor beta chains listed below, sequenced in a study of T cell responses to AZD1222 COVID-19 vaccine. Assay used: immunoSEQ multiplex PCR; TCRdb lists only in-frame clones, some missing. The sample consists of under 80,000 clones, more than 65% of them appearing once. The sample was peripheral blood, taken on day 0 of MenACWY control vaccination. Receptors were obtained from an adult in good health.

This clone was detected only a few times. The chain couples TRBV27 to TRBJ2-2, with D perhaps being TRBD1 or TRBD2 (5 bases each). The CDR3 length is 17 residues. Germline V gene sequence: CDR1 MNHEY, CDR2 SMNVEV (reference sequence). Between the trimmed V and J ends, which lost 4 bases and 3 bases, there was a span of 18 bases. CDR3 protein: CASSSPGTPGDTGELFF. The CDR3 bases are TGTGCCAGCAGTTCCCCCGGGACCCCTGGGGACACCGGGGAGCTGTTTTTT.

The CDR3 DNA is TGTGCCAGCAGCTTAGGCCCGGGGAGCGACTCCTACAATGAGCAGTTCTTC. This encodes CASSLGPGSDSYNEQFF. This rearrangement joins TRBV7-3 to TRBJ2-1; TRBD2 might be the D (5 bases). Per the germline V gene, CDR1 is SGHTA and CDR2 is FQGTGA. This CDR3 spans 17 amino acids. The ends were cut back, 2 bases at V and 0 bases at J, with 14 bases in the middle.

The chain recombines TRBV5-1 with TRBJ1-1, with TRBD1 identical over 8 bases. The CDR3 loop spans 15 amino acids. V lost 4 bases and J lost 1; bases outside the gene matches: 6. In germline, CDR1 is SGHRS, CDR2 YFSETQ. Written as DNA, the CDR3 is TGCGCCAGCAGCCGATCGACAGGGGCGAACACTGAAGCTTTCTTT. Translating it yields CASSRSTGANTEAFF.

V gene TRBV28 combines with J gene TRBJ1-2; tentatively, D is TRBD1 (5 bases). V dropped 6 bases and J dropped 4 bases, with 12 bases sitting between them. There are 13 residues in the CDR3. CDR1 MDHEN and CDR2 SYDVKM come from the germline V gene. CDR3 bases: TGTGCCAGCAGCCCGGGGACGCTCTATGGCTACACCTTC. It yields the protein CASSPGTLYGYTF.

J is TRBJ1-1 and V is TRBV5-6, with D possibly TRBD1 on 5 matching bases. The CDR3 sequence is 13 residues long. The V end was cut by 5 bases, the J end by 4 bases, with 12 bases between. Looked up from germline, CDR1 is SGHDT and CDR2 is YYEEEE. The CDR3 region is CASRPPGTTEAFF. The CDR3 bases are TGTGCCAGCAGACCTCCCGGGACCACTGAAGCTTTCTTT.

The CDR3 loop reads CASSSGQGVTSNNEQFF. The CDR3 region has the DNA TGTGCCAGCAGCTCGGGACAGGGGGTGACCTCGAACAATGAGCAGTTCTTC. The V call is TRBV7-2, the J call TRBJ2-1; 11 nucleotides match TRBD1. With V trimmed by 4 bases and J by 5 bases, 10 bases remained unmatched. The CDR3 runs 17 residues. Germline-derived CDR1 and CDR2 are SGHTA and FQGNSA.

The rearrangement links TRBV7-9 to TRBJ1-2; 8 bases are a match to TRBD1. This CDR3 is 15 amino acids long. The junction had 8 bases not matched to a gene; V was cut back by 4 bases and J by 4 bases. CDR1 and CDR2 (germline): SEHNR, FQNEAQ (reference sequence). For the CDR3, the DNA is TGTGCCAGCAGCTCCCAGGGGGCCTGGGGCTATGGCTACACCTTC. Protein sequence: CASSSQGAWGYGYTF. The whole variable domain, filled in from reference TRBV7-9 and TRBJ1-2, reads DTGVSQNPRHKITKRGQNVTFRCDPISEHNRLYWYRQTLGQGPEFLTYFQNEAQLEKSRLLSDRFSAERPKGSFSTLEIQRTEQGDSAMYLCASSSQGAWGYGYTFGSGTRLTVV.

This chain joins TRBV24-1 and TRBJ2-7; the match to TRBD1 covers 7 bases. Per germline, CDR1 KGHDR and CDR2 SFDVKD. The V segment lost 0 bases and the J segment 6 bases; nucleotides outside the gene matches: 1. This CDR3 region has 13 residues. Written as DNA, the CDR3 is TGTGCCACCAGTGATTTGGCAGGGGGCGAGCAGTACTTC. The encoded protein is CATSDLAGGEQYF.

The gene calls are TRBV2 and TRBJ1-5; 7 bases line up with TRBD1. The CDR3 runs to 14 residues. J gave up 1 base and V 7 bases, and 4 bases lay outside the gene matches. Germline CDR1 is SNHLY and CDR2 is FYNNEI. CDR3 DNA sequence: TGTGCCAGCACCCGGGACAGAAGCAATCAGCCCCAGCATTTT. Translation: CASTRDRSNQPQHF.

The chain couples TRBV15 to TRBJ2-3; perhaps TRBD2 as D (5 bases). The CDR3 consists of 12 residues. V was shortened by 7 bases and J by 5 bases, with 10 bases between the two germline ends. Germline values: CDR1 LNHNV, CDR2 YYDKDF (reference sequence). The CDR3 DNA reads TGTGCCACCAAGAGTAGCGAAGATACGCAGTATTTT. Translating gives CATKSSEDTQYF.

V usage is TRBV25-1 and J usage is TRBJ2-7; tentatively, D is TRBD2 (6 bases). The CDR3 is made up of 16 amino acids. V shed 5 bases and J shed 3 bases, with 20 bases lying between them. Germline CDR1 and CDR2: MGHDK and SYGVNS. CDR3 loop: CASSPKGVAESYEQYF. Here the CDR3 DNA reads TGTGCCAGCAGTCCTAAAGGTGTAGCGGAAAGCTACGAGCAGTACTTC.

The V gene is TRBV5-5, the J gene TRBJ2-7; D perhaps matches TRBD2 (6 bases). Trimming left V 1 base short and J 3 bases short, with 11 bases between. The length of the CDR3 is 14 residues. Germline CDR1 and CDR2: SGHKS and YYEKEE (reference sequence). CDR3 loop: CASSLNGRNYEQYF. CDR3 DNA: TGTGCCAGCAGCTTGAACGGGAGAAACTACGAGCAGTACTTC.

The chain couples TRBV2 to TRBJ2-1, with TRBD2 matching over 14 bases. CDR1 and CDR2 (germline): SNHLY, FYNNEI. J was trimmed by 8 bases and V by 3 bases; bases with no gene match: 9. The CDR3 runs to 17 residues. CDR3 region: CASSDGTSGSLWDEQFF. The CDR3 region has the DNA TGTGCCAGCAGTGATGGGACTAGCGGGAGTCTTTGGGATGAGCAGTTCTTC.